This T cell receptor beta chain was identified during a study of graft-versus-host responses after intestinal transplantation. Concerning this clone: Its specificity is not known.

Produced via immunoSEQ multiplex PCR; TCRdb's table is partial and in-frame only. Here the sample spans roughly 97,000 clones, about nine tenths being singletons. V was pared by 2 bases and J by 8 bases, with 12 bases between. Per germline, CDR1 SGHTA and CDR2 FQGNSA. The CDR3 length is 13 residues. This clonotype originated in a human donor who was the organ donor for an intestinal transplant. J is TRBJ1-2 and V is TRBV7-2; D ambiguous. The sample in question was unstimulated CD4+ T cells sorted from spleen or lymph node cells, obtained before transplant. CDR3 sequence reads: CASSLRLVGGYTF. The CDR3 DNA sequence: TGTGCCAGCAGCTTAAGACTAGTGGGGGGCTACACCTTC.